Sequencing of this TCR beta chain was carried out in a study of OX40 agonist ivuxolimab in advanced cancers. Study-wide background: Three patients responded partially, comprising one with hepatocellular carcinoma and two with cutaneous melanoma.

With 0 bases removed from V and 4 bases from J, the gap between germline ends came to 10 bases. Germline lookup yields CDR1 LNHNV and CDR2 YYDKDF (reference sequence). This CDR3 contains 14 residues. Assay used: immunoSEQ multiplex PCR; TCRdb lists only in-frame clones, some missing. The data contain 100,000 to 150,000 clones, approximately 90% of them singletons. This clonotype was sampled from an adult with an advanced solid tumor such as melanoma, head and neck, liver or kidney cancer. V gene TRBV15 combines with J gene TRBJ2-7; a possible D gene is TRBD2 (6 bases). This specimen consisted of CD4+ or CD8+ T cells sorted from blood, obtained in a trial of the OX40 agonist ivuxolimab. In DNA form, the CDR3 reads TGTGCCACCAGCAGAGAGGAGGGGATTTACGAGCAGTACTTC. Translated, it gives CATSREEGIYEQYF. Based on the CDR3 plus reference TRBV15 and TRBJ2-7, the full variable domain is DAMVIQNPRYQVTQFGKPVTLSCSQTLNHNVMYWYQQKSSQAPKLLFHYYDKDFNNEADTPDNFQSRRPNTSFCFLDIRSPGLGDTAMYLCATSREEGIYEQYFGPGTRLTVT.